Below are 9 T cell receptor beta chains sequenced from a single sample in a study of T-cell memory formation after mild COVID-19. A single record per CDR3 protein comes from TCRdb applying MiXCR to the 5' RACE reads. The sample shows some 290,000 distinct CDR3 sequences, around 15% of them seen only once. The sample was PBMCs or a T cell subset sorted from them (not recorded which). All receptors come from a man in his late teens or twenties who had mild COVID-19 (a few samples of this study predate the infection). Cell type and time point are not known.

V is TRBV4-1 and J is TRBJ2-4, with D maybe TRBD2 (5 bases). The germline gives CDR1 MGHRA, CDR2 YSYEKL. The V gene lost 4 bases and the J gene lost 7 bases, with 20 bases spanning the gap. This CDR3 spans 16 amino acids. The CDR3 loop reads CASSRTRREDGNIQYF. The DNA for the CDR3 is TGCGCCAGCAGCCGGACCCGACGGGAAGATGGGAACATTCAGTACTTC.

The chain joins TRBV9 to TRBJ2-3, with 10 bases identical to TRBD2. Germline V gene data show CDR1 as SGDLS and CDR2 as YYNGEE. J lost 5 bases, V lost 0 bases, and 9 bases had no gene match. The CDR3 spans 17 residues. The CDR3 spells CASSVDTSGARGDTQYF. DNA for the CDR3: TGTGCCAGCAGCGTAGACACTAGCGGGGCCCGTGGAGATACGCAGTATTTT.

This clonotype was found a few times. V usage is TRBV24-1 and J usage is TRBJ2-5, with 11 bases that match TRBD2. Looked up from germline, CDR1 is KGHDR and CDR2 is SFDVKD. Trimming took 4 bases from V and 4 from J; bases not matched to a gene: 4. The CDR3 runs to 15 residues. CDR3 DNA: TGTGCCACCAGTGAGATAGCGGGGGGGCGAGAGACCCAGTACTTC. Residues: CATSEIAGGRETQYF.

This clonotype came up a few times. The V and J genes are TRBV7-8 and TRBJ2-5; the match to TRBD1 covers 9 bases. CDR1 is SGHVS and CDR2 is FQNEAQ in the germline V gene. The CDR3 extends over 16 amino acids. With V trimmed by 4 bases and J by 2 bases, 8 bases remained unmatched. Written as DNA, the CDR3 is TGTGCCAGCAGCTCGTGGGGACAGGGAGTTCAAGAGACCCAGTACTTC. Translation gives CASSSWGQGVQETQYF.

This clonotype has only a few counts. The rearrangement uses TRBV3-1 and TRBJ2-3; D perhaps matches TRBD2 (5 bases). Germline V gives CDR1 LGHDT, CDR2 YNNKEL (reference sequence). The ends were cut back, 4 bases at V and 1 base at J, with 15 bases in the middle. This CDR3 is 16 amino acids long. The CDR3 reads CASSPGLSAGTDTQYF. CDR3 coding DNA: TGTGCCAGCAGCCCCGGACTTTCCGCGGGCACAGATACGCAGTATTTT.

The rearrangement links TRBV6-2 or TRBV6-3 to TRBJ2-5, with D possibly matching TRBD2 (5 bases). V was cut by 6 bases and J by 5 bases, with 13 bases left in between. Germline lookup yields CDR1 MNHEY and CDR2 SVGEGT. The CDR3 extends over 13 amino acids. The CDR3 reads CASRRVTRETQYF. The CDR3, as DNA: TGTGCCAGCAGGCGGGTAACGCGGGAGACCCAGTACTTC.

Worth noting for this clonotype: This likely comes from a read error, as the CDR3 has no conserved phenylalanine or tryptophan at its end. CDR3 DNA: TGTGCTAATAGCCGGGACGGAGGTCCCTACGAGCAGTACTAC. This translates into CANSRDGGPYEQYY. This sequence joins TRBV7-2 and TRBJ2-7; D is possibly TRBD1 or TRBD2 (5 bases each). Germline CDR1 SGHTA, CDR2 FQGNSA. The CDR3 loop spans 14 amino acids.

In this sample, this clonotype turned up many times. The chain employs TRBV6-5 and TRBJ1-1, with D possibly matching TRBD1 (5 bases). The CDR3 has 13 residues. The germline V gene encodes CDR1 MNHEY and CDR2 SVGAGI. Trimming stripped 6 bases from V and 2 bases from J, with 10 bases between. CDR3 DNA: TGTGCCAGCAGCGCCAGGGTCAACACTGAAGCTTTCTTT. It yields the protein CASSARVNTEAFF.

The CDR3 nucleotides read TGCGCCAGCAGCGCCCGTCCCCAGGGGGCGGGGTATGGCTACACCTTC. It yields the protein CASSARPQGAGYGYTF. The chain has TRBV4-1 and TRBJ1-2, with 8 nucleotides matching TRBD1. CDR1 and CDR2 from the germline V gene are MGHRA and YSYEKL. CDR3 length: 16 amino acids. The V gene end was trimmed by 5 bases and the J gene end by 5 bases; junction bases not matched to a gene: 13.